These T cell receptor beta chains were read from a single sample in a study of regulatory T cells in long-lasting Graves disease. TCRdb called the multiplex PCR reads again in MiXCR, with one record for every CDR3 protein. The sample has some 500,000 distinct CDR3 sequences; 15% to 20% are singletons. These data were also reused for a study on T cells in Graves' hyperthyroidism and ophthalmopathy.

The sequencing used peripheral blood mononuclear cells (PBMCs), collected at new diagnosis, from a patient treated with antithyroid drugs. Receptors were obtained from a woman aged 35-65 years with Graves disease. Both conserved end residues are part of each CDR3. A D gene is named only where the DNA matches it firmly. Expanded clones are given a class, and other clones once, few, many or no size at all.

v_call	clone_size	d_call	j_call	cdr3_aa	cdr3_nt
TRBV7-9	many	NA	TRBJ1-1	CASSLAGSYAEAFF	TGTGCCAGCAGCTTAGCGGGATCATACGCTGAAGCTTTCTTT
TRBV5-1	NA	TRBD2	TRBJ2-3	CASSFAGTSGGAYTQYF	TGTGCCAGCAGCTTTGCCGGGACTAGCGGGGGGGCCTATACGCAGTATTTC
TRBV10-3	few	NA	TRBJ2-6	CAISRSGANVLTF	TGTGCCATCAGCAGGTCGGGGGCCAACGTCCTGACTTTC
TRBV11-1	few	NA	TRBJ1-4	CASSTGPERNEKLFF	TGTGCCAGCAGTACGGGCCCCGAAAGAAACGAAAAACTGTTTTTT
TRBV5-1	many	NA	TRBJ1-2	CASSYKTVYGYTF	TGCGCCAGCAGCTACAAGACAGTCTATGGCTACACCTTC
TRBV11-2	NA	TRBD1	TRBJ2-7	CASSLWTGIDEQYF	TGTGCCAGCAGCTTATGGACAGGGATCGACGAGCAGTACTTC
TRBV6-1	NA	NA	TRBJ1-5	CASRLDSANQPQHF	TGTGCCAGCCGGCTAGACAGTGCCAATCAGCCCCAGCATTTT
TRBV6-5	few	NA	TRBJ2-3	CASSSRSNVVSDTQYF	TGTGCCAGCAGTTCCAGGAGCAATGTCGTGTCAGATACGCAGTATTTT
TRBV28	few	NA	TRBJ2-7	CASSTGLAWWQYF	TGTGCCAGCAGTACAGGACTTGCATGGTGGCAGTACTTC
TRBV11-2	few	TRBD2	TRBJ2-1	CASSLDGSGGAGNEQFF	TGTGCCAGCAGCTTAGATGGAAGCGGGGGGGCCGGCAATGAGCAGTTCTTC
TRBV19	NA	NA	TRBJ1-5	CASNYRAQPQHF	TGTGCCAGTAACTACAGGGCCCAGCCCCAGCATTTT
TRBV6-1	NA	TRBD1	TRBJ2-7	CASTPGQGVYEQYF	TGTGCCAGCACTCCGGGACAGGGGGTCTACGAGCAGTACTTC
TRBV5-8	many	TRBD1	TRBJ2-2	CASSQGQGTRTGELFF	TGTGCCAGCAGTCAGGGACAGGGGACGAGGACCGGGGAGCTGTTTTTT
TRBV10-3	NA	NA	TRBJ2-6	CAISERVGSGANVLTF	TGTGCCATCAGTGAGAGAGTTGGGTCCGGGGCCAACGTCCTGACTTTC
TRBV6-1	many	NA	TRBJ2-5	CASSQGQETQYF	TGTGCCAGCAGTCAGGGCCAAGAGACCCAGTACTTC
TRBV5-6	NA	TRBD1	TRBJ1-5	CASSLTGANPNQPQHF	TGTGCCAGCAGCTTGACAGGGGCAAACCCCAATCAGCCCCAGCATTTT